This T cell receptor beta chain originates from a study of T cells in Graves' hyperthyroidism and ophthalmopathy. This clonotype has just a few counts. The CDR3 regions of TCR beta were amplified from RNA transcripts. RT-PCR in the first round (using the HTBI primer set) targeted the TCR CDR3. TCRdb re-called the multiplex PCR reads through MiXCR, storing one row per CDR3 protein. The data contain hundreds of thousands of distinct CDR3 sequences, 14% to 15% of them singletons. This CDR3 has 11 residues. The ends were cut back, 8 bases at V and 7 bases at J, with 11 bases in the middle. Germline V lookup: CDR1 LNHDA, CDR2 SQIVND (reference sequence).

Sequencing was done on a sample of blood. This clonotype originated in a woman aged 40 to 55 with Graves' ophthalmopathy. The rearrangement links TRBV19 to TRBJ1-2; D remains unclear. CDR3 coding DNA: TGTGCCAGTCCAGGCCCCGGTGGCTACACCTTC. Its translation is CASPGPGGYTF.